This TCR beta chain originates from a study of read filtering for tumor transcriptome and immune sequencing (dated by TCRdb to the early 2020s). Describing the broader study: The cohort consisted of about 18 male and around 15 female patients, with a mean age of 65.9 years and an age range of roughly 45 to 85. Under revised international staging, about 8 patients fell into R-ISS I, approximately 15 into R-ISS II and 7 into R-ISS III. After DNase treatment, whole-transcriptome libraries were prepared using the TruSeq RNA Access Library Prep Kit. Per sample, about 4.05 to 10.27 million TCR-region mapped reads were obtained with IR-seq, compared with only roughly 80 to 1,300 with RNA-seq. Using the same bone marrow samples, the study compared TCR repertoires obtained by targeted immune repertoire sequencing with those obtained by bulk whole-transcriptome sequencing. One main goal was a read-filtering strategy for immune repertoire data, in particular deciding whether clonotypes backed by only one read should be removed.

Many counts were recorded for this clonotype. There is no known antigen for this receptor. There are no base qualities to consult, and no much larger clone falls within one base. Summary of the overall study and its limitations: Single-read clonotypes made up about 81.9% of clonotypes but 3% to 4% of total reads in IR-seq, and roughly 75% of clonotypes and 44.6% of reads in RNA-seq. When single-read clonotypes were removed, the proportions of shared clonotypes in IR-seq and RNA-seq correlated more strongly. The sorted CD138-negative fraction was not purified T cells but a mixed bone marrow immune population. Compared with RNA-seq, IR-seq captured clonotypes at much greater depth and more reliably, and a smaller IR-seq throughput was enough to identify most of the shared clonotypes.

Bone marrow was sampled from every patient at the time of active disease. Isolation of bone marrow mononuclear cells was performed by Ficoll-Hypaque density gradient centrifugation. Myeloma plasma cells were removed and CD138-negative cells were collected by negative selection after labeling with CD138 magnetic microbeads on a MACS separator. Flow cytometry with CD138 antibodies on an Attune NxT was used to check how pure the isolated cells were. TRIzol reagent was used to extract total RNA, and a NanoDrop spectrophotometer was used to quantify the extracted RNA. For each patient, paired RNA-seq and IR-seq were run on the CD138-negative bone marrow sample from that patient. TCR libraries were built from approximately 0.4 ug RNA with the Immunoverse kit, using molecular barcoded adaptors covering alpha/delta and beta/gamma chains. TCR library preparation used the same RNA that went into transcriptome sequencing. Sequencing of the TCR libraries was done on an Illumina HiSeq 4000 with 2 x 150 cycles. As for the original processing: With MiXCR, TCR reads were aligned to human V, D, J and C references and assembled into CDR3 clonotypes, with quality filtering and error correction included. Clonotype counts and gene usage diversity were analyzed with the tcR package in R. For inspection of raw mapping reads, RNA-seq reads were mapped by STAR aligner version 2.5.3a onto GRCh37 of the human genome. To test how sequencing depth affects detected clonotypes, IR-seq fastq files were randomly downsampled with Seqtk 1.3. The public reads were reanalyzed by TCRdb: fastp trimming at Q25, MiXCR alignment, in-frame beta chains only. Identical CDR3 proteins give one entry, which carries the most common genes and DNA. None of the V and J calls come from the authors' own analysis; TCRdb made them. The sample contains over 50,000 distinct CDR3 sequences, approximately 15% of them found a single time. About 42% of the sample lies in the top ten.

V has 4 bases trimmed and J has 5 bases trimmed; junction bases matching no gene number 14. There are 19 amino acids in the CDR3, from cysteine to phenylalanine inclusive. CDR3 DNA is the only sequence kept; it has 57 bases, read in frame from the first base. The germline V gene provides CDR1 SGHTA and CDR2 FQGNSA. Recombination linked TRBV7-2 to TRBJ2-1, and TRBD2 aligns with 13 junction nucleotides. This TCR came from a donor aged 40 or over with multiple myeloma. Sequences were obtained from a population of CD138-negative cells sorted from bone marrow. The cell subset or site label for this specimen denotes: bone marrow mononuclear cells depleted of CD138+ plasma/myeloma cells by negative magnetic selection. The DNA reads TGTGCCAGCAGCTCACGGACTAGCGGGAGTTTCTACCACGACAATGAGCAGTTCTTC. Its protein reads: CASSSRTSGSFYHDNEQFF.